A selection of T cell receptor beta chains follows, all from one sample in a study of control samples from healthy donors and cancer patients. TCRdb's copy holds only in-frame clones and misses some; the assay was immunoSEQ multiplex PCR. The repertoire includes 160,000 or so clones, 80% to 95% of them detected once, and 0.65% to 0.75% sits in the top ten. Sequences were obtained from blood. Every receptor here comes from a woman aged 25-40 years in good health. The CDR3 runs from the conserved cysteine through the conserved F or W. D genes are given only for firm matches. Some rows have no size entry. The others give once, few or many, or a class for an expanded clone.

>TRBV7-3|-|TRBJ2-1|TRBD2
TGTGCCAGCAGCGTAGACCGGGGGGATTACAATGAGCAGTTCTTC
CASSVDRGDYNEQFF
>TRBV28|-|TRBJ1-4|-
TGTGCCAGCAGTCGGCAGATTCGGGAAAAACTGTTTTTT
CASSRQIREKLFF
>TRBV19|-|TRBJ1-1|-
TGTGCCAGTAGTAAGGGACGGATGAACACTAAAGCTTTCTTT
CASSKGRMNTKAFF
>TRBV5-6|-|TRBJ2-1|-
TGTGCCAGCAGCAGCAGCCATGAGCAGTTCTTC
CASSSSHEQFF
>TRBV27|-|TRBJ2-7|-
TGTGCCAGCAGCCACAACAGGCCCTACGAGCAGTACTTC
CASSHNRPYEQYF
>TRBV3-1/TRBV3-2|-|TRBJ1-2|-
TGTGCCAGCAGCCAATTTAATAACTATGGCTACACCTTC
CASSQFNNYGYTF
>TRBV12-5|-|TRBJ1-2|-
TGTGCTAGTGGTTTGGCACAGGGAGCAGTTAACTATGGCTACACCTTC
CASGLAQGAVNYGYTF
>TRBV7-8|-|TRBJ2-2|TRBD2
TGTGCCAGCAGCTTAGTTCCTAGCGGTAACACCGGGGAGCTGTTTTTT
CASSLVPSGNTGELFF
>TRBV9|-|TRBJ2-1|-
TGTGCCAGCAGCGCACTTAGTAATGAGCAGTTCTTC
CASSALSNEQFF
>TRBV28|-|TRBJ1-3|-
TGTGCCAGCAGTCCGACGGAACACGGGGGAAACACCATATATTTT
CASSPTEHGGNTIYF
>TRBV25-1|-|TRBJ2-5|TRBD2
TGTGCCAGCAGTGAATACTGGACTAGCGGGAGAGAGACCCAGTACTTC
CASSEYWTSGRETQYF
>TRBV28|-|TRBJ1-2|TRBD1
TGTGCCAGCAGTTTACCCCCGGGACAGGGTAACTATGGCTACACCTTC
CASSLPPGQGNYGYTF
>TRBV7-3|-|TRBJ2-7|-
TGTGCCAGCAGCTTGAGTGGGGGCTACGAGCAGTACTTC
CASSLSGGYEQYF
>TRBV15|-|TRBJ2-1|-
TGTGCCACCAGCAGAGATCCACTAGGGAACAACAATGAGCAGTTCTTC
CATSRDPLGNNNEQFF
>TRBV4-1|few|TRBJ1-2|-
TGCGCCAGCAGCAATATCGTCTATGGCTACACCTTC
CASSNIVYGYTF
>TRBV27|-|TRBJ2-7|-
TGTGCCAGCAGACCCTTCTCAGGGGCTACGGACGAGCAGTACTTC
CASRPFSGATDEQYF
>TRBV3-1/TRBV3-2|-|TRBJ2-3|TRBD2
TGTGCCAGCAGCCCCGGACTAGCGGGGTCCACAGATACGCAGTATTTT
CASSPGLAGSTDTQYF
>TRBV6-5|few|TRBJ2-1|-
TGTGCCAGCAGTCCCCGGGTCAATGAGCAGTTCTTC
CASSPRVNEQFF